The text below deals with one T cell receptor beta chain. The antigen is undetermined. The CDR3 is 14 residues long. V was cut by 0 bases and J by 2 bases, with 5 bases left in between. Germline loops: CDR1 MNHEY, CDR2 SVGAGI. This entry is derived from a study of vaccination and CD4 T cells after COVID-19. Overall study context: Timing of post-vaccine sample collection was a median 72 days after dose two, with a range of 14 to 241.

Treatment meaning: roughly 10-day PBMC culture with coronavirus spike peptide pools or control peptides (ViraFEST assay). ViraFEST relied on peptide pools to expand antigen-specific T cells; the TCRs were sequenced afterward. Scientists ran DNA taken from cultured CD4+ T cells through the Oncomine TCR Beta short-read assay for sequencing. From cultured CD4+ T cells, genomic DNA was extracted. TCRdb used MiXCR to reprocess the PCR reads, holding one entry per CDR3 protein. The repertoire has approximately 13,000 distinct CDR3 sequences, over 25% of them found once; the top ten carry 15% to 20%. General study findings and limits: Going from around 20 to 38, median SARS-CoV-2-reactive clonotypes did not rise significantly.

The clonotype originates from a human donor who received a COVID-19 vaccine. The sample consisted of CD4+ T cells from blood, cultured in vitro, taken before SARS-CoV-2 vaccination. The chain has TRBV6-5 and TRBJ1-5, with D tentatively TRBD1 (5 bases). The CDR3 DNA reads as TGTGCCAGCAGTTACTCAGGGGGCAATCAGCCCCAGCATTTT. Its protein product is CASSYSGGNQPQHF.